The rows below give T cell receptor beta chains drawn from one sample of a study of vaccination effects on CD4 cells after COVID-19. The repertoire was sequenced with immunoSEQ multiplex PCR; TCRdb's copy has only in-frame clones and lacks some. The data show some 79,000 clones, 70% to 75% seen once. Their cognate antigens are unknown. The source material was CD4+ T cells from PBMCs cultured with HCoV-229E spike peptides, sampled before COVID-19 vaccination. These receptors were collected from a human donor who received a COVID-19 vaccine. Both conserved end residues are part of each CDR3. Fields, in order: clone size, V gene, J gene, D gene, CDR3 DNA, CDR3 protein. A D gene is named only where the DNA matches it firmly. Expanded clones get a size class; other rows say once, few or many, or leave the size out.

>few|TRBV7-9|TRBJ1-3|TRBD1
TGTGCCAGCAGCTTATTCCCTGACAGGGGGCAAGGAAACACCATATATTTT
CASSLFPDRGQGNTIYF
>-|TRBV5-1|TRBJ2-3|-
TGCGCCAGCAGCTTGTTGTCAATGGGGAACACGAACACAGATACGCAGTATTTT
CASSLLSMGNTNTDTQYF
>-|TRBV5-1|TRBJ1-6|-
TGCGCCAGCAGCTTGGTCCCGGGTATCGGTAATTCACCCCTCCACTTT
CASSLVPGIGNSPLHF
>-|TRBV4-3|TRBJ1-2|-
TGCGCCAGCAGCATAGGCCGGAACTATGGCTACACCTTC
CASSIGRNYGYTF
>-|TRBV30|TRBJ1-6|TRBD1
TGTGCCTGGAACAGGGGAGGGAATTCACCCCTCCACTTT
CAWNRGGNSPLHF
>-|TRBV9|TRBJ1-6|-
TGTGCCAGCAGCCCCCGGGAGAGCTCCTATAATTCACCCCTCCACTTT
CASSPRESSYNSPLHF
>-|TRBV15|TRBJ2-2|-
TGTGCCACCAGCAGAGACTACAGCGCGAACACCGGGGAGCTGTTTTTT
CATSRDYSANTGELFF
>-|TRBV6-5|TRBJ1-2|TRBD1
TGTGCCAGCCAGGGGGGAGCTAACTATGGCTACACCTTC
CASQGGANYGYTF
>-|TRBV7-2|TRBJ2-1|-
TGTGCCAGCAGCGATACCGGGACTGCGAACAATGAGCAGTTCTTC
CASSDTGTANNEQFF
>-|TRBV24-1|TRBJ1-5|-
TGTGCCACCAGTGACTCGGGATCCTCCCAGCCCCAGCATTTT
CATSDSGSSQPQHF
>-|TRBV5-1|TRBJ2-5|TRBD1
TGCGCCAGCATCCAAGGACAGGGGGCAAGGGAGACCCAGTACTTC
CASIQGQGARETQYF
>-|TRBV7-8|TRBJ2-5|-
TGTGCCAGCCTCAGGGGAGGCAGGGAAGAGACCCAGTACTTC
CASLRGGREETQYF
>few|TRBV25-1|TRBJ1-5|-
TGTGCCAGCCGGACAGGCAATCAGCCCCAGCATTTT
CASRTGNQPQHF
>-|TRBV5-1|TRBJ2-5|-
TGCGCCAGCAGCCCGGGAAGAGGGCCACAAGAGACCCAGTACTTC
CASSPGRGPQETQYF
>-|TRBV6-6|TRBJ2-2|TRBD1
TGTGCCAGCAGTTCCCGACAGGGATCGTCGACCGGGGAGCTGTTTTTT
CASSSRQGSSTGELFF
>-|TRBV5-8|TRBJ2-6|-
TGTGCCAGCAGCTTGGTTGGCTCTGGGGCCAACGTCCTGACTTTC
CASSLVGSGANVLTF
>-|TRBV5-1|TRBJ2-5|TRBD1
TGCGCCAGCAGCTACCAGGGGGTAGTAGAGACCCAGTACTTC
CASSYQGVVETQYF
>-|TRBV2|TRBJ2-2|TRBD1
TGTGCCAGCAGAGGACAGGTCGCGAACACCGGGGAGCTGTTTTTT
CASRGQVANTGELFF
>-|TRBV7-3|TRBJ2-2|TRBD2
TGTGCCAGCAGCCTAGCGGGGGGCAACACCGGGGAGCTGTTTTTT
CASSLAGGNTGELFF
>-|TRBV28|TRBJ1-5|TRBD1
TGTGCCAGCAGCCCAGGGGGTAATCAGCCCCAGCATTTT
CASSPGGNQPQHF
>-|TRBV24-1|TRBJ2-3|TRBD1
TGTGCCACCAGTCCAGACAGGGGGAGGACAGATACGCAGTATTTT
CATSPDRGRTDTQYF
>-|TRBV25-1|TRBJ2-3|-
TGTGCCAGCAGTGAAACAGGGTATATGGATACGCAGTATTTT
CASSETGYMDTQYF
>-|TRBV5-1|TRBJ1-1|-
TGCGCCAGCAGTTTGGGCCCTAACACTGAAGCTTTCTTT
CASSLGPNTEAFF
>-|TRBV5-1|TRBJ1-2|-
TGCGCCAGCAGCTTGGTAGGCCAGGGAGCGAACTATGGCTACACCTTC
CASSLVGQGANYGYTF
>once|TRBV7-3|TRBJ2-1|-
TGTGCCAGCAGCTTAGAGGGACGCGATTCCAATGAGCAGTTCTTC
CASSLEGRDSNEQFF
>once|TRBV18|TRBJ1-1|-
TGTGCCAGCTCACCGAATCTCTCCTGGGACACTGAAGCTTTCTTT
CASSPNLSWDTEAFF
>-|TRBV5-6|TRBJ2-1|-
TGTGCCAGCAGCTCTAACACGGGACACACTTACAATGAGCAGTTCTTC
CASSSNTGHTYNEQFF
>-|TRBV25-1|TRBJ2-5|-
TGTGCCAGCAGTGAATTGGGGCGAGAGACCCAGTACTTC
CASSELGRETQYF
>-|TRBV7-2|TRBJ2-2|-
TGTGCCAGCAGCTCCCGTTCGGGCGGGGCAAACACCGGGGAGCTGTTTTTT
CASSSRSGGANTGELFF
>-|TRBV20-1|TRBJ2-1|-
TGCAGTGCTAGTAAGCTTACCTACAATGAGCAGTTCTTC
CSASKLTYNEQFF
>-|TRBV3-1/TRBV3-2|TRBJ1-1|-
TGTGCCAGCAGCCAGGGAGGGAGGACTGAAGCTTTCTTT
CASSQGGRTEAFF
>few|TRBV5-6|TRBJ2-1|-
TGTGCCAGCAGCTGGGGGACAATTCAGTTCTTC
CASSWGTIQFF
>-|TRBV2|TRBJ2-5|-
TGTGCCAGCGGCGGGGAGTCACTCCAAGAGACCCAGTACTTC
CASGGESLQETQYF
>-|TRBV7-2|TRBJ1-4|-
TGTGCCAGCAGCTTATCAGGGCTTAATGAAAAACTGTTTTTT
CASSLSGLNEKLFF
>-|TRBV2|TRBJ1-1|-
TGTGCCAGCAGTGTGGGCCAGGGAGCGGGAGCTTTCTTT
CASSVGQGAGAFF
>-|TRBV6-6|TRBJ1-4|-
TGTGCCAGCAGTTACCCTCCCCTAACTAATGAAAAACTGTTTTTT
CASSYPPLTNEKLFF
>-|TRBV6-6|TRBJ2-3|-
TGTGCCAGCAGGTCCTTTGGGGGGGCGAGCACAGATACGCAGTATTTT
CASRSFGGASTDTQYF
>-|TRBV11-3|TRBJ2-1|-
TGTGCCAGCAGCTTAGAAGCTAGCCCCCCGGGGGATGAGCAGTTCTTC
CASSLEASPPGDEQFF
>few|TRBV28|TRBJ2-3|-
TGTGCCAGCAGTGGACGGGGGAGGGGGCCAGATACGCAGTATTTT
CASSGRGRGPDTQYF
>once|TRBV7-2|TRBJ2-1|-
TGTGCCAGCAGCTCGTCCGGGACCTCCTACAATGAGCAGTTCTTC
CASSSSGTSYNEQFF
>-|TRBV3-1/TRBV3-2|TRBJ2-6|TRBD1
TGTGCCAGCAGCCAAGAACTTGGACAGGCCCGACTTGGGGCCAACGTCCTGACTTTC
CASSQELGQARLGANVLTF
>few|TRBV5-1|TRBJ1-2|-
TGCGCCAGCAGCTTGGAACGGGGGTCCTATGGCTACACCTTC
CASSLERGSYGYTF
>-|TRBV27|TRBJ2-2|TRBD2
TGTGCCAGCAGTTTATCCCCTATCCTAGGACTAGCGGGGACCGGGGAGCTGTTTTTT
CASSLSPILGLAGTGELFF